The text below deals with one TCR beta chain. The antigen this receptor binds is unknown. Nothing much larger sits one base from this clone, and base qualities are not available. In the prospective study, participants were roughly 18 to 90 years old, resided in about two dozen geographic areas of the United States, and were enrolled through a virtual design. To assign participants to cohorts, the prospective study relied on clinical history that participants themselves reported in a screening survey and a study questionnaire. A participant counted as exposed if, within 2 weeks of entering the study, that participant had been in contact with someone who had a PCR-confirmed or clinician-diagnosed COVID-19 case. In the prospective study, mobile phlebotomists collected whole blood, serum and a nasopharyngeal or oropharyngeal swab from each participant. Participants in the prospective study had the option to provide additional blood draws and questionnaires over an approximately 2-month period. Prospective study blood samples were shipped either frozen or at room temperature before DNA extraction.

The data stem from a study of blood T cell repertoires in COVID-19 (dated by TCRdb to 2020 to 2022). At the level of the whole study: Samples from collaborators originated in the United States, Italy and Spain and spanned both the acute and convalescent phases of COVID-19. The material from the prospective study consisted of cDNA or gDNA derived from T cells, B-cell-depleted T cells, or PBMCs. Subjects who had been exposed to COVID-19, were actively infected with it, or had recovered from it provided the deeply sampled blood TCRbeta repertoires that made up the dataset. The repertoires were released in a freely available public database meant as a resource for research on the immune response to SARS-CoV-2. Samples came from the ongoing ImmuneRACE study (first 160 participants) plus 1,254 subjects from 6 global collaborators. Sample metadata almost always included a de-identified subject ID, COVID-19 status, age in years and sex. Where available, HLA class I and class II types were taken from metadata supplied by the sample provider and were not determined by assay-based typing. What the authors observed across the whole study: The quantity of clinical and demographic metadata differed by source and by participant and was supplied without curation.

TCRbeta CDR3 regions were amplified from genomic DNA using the immunoSEQ Assay, a bias-controlled multiplex PCR. Processing in the source paper ran as follows. Nucleated cell counts per sample were estimated from amplification of reference gene primers within the assay. To quantify the absolute abundance of each unique TCRbeta CDR3 rearrangement, sequence reads were collapsed and filtered. For each sample, productive Simpson clonality was calculated as the square root of Simpson's diversity index over productive rearrangements. TCRdb retrieved this table from immuneACCESS and kept in-frame rearrangements only. Not all clones are present; in checked studies, unresolved V genes account for under half, and no reason is known for the remainder. That table furnishes V, J and clone size, whereas the DNA furnished D and trimming. A total of 200,000 to 250,000 clones appear in this sample, around four fifths of them only once. Clones ranked in the top ten supply 4.8% of the sample.

V lost 0 bases and J lost 0 bases; the stretch between them is 6 bases long. In the germline V gene (reference sequence), CDR1 corresponds to SEHNR and CDR2 to FQNEAQ. There are 14 amino acids in the CDR3, from cysteine to phenylalanine inclusive. Kept here is only the CDR3 DNA, which spans 42 bases and is read in frame from base 1. The sequence is built from TRBV7-9 and TRBJ2-7; no D gene is confidently identified. The sequenced sample was PBMCs or T cells enriched from blood (not recorded which). This receptor was taken from a woman between 50 and 59 years old who had been exposed to COVID-19. The DNA sequence is given as TGTGCCAGCAGCTTAGCGGCAAGCTCCTACGAGCAGTACTTC. Translated, this is CASSLAASSYEQYF.